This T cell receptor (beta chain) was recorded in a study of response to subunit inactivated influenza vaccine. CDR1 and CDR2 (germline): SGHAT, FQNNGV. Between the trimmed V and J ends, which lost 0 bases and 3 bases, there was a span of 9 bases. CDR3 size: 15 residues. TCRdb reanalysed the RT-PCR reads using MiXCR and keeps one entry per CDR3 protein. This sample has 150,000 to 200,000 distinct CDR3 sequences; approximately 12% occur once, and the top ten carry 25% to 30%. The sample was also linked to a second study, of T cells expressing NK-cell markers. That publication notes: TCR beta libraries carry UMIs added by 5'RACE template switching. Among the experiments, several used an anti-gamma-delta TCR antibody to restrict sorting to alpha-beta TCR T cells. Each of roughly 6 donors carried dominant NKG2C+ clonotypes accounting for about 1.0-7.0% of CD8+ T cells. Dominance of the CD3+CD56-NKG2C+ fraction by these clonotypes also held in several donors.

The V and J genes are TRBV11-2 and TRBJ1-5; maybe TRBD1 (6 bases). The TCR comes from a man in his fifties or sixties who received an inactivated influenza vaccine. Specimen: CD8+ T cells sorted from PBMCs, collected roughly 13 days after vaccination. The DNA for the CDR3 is TGTGCCAGCAGCTTAGATAGGACAGTCAATCAGCCCCAGCATTTT. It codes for CASSLDRTVNQPQHF.